A single T cell receptor beta chain is shown here with its context. This clone is termed medium-sized (0.01 to 0.1%). Its specific antigen is unknown. Per-base quality was not reported, and no clone a single base away is much larger than it. CDR1 LNHDA and CDR2 SQIVND are derived from the germline V gene (reference sequence). There are 13 amino acids in the CDR3, from cysteine to phenylalanine inclusive. Only the CDR3 portion is preserved as DNA: 39 bases, with reading frame beginning at the first base. This entry belongs to a study of blood T cell repertoires in COVID-19 (TCRdb year 2020). In terms of the full investigation: The collaborator samples originated in the United States, Italy and Spain and spanned the acute and convalescent phases of COVID-19. The prospective study material was composed of cDNA or gDNA derived from T cells, B-cell-depleted T cells, or PBMCs. Deeply sampled blood TCRbeta repertoires from subjects exposed to, actively infected with, or recovered from COVID-19 were included in the dataset. The repertoires were released in a freely available public database intended as a resource for research on the immune response to SARS-CoV-2. The samples were drawn from the first 160 participants of the ongoing ImmuneRACE study and from over 950 subjects provided by 6 global collaborators. The sample metadata nearly always contained a de-identified subject ID, COVID-19 status, age in years and sex. Where available, HLA class I and class II types were taken from metadata supplied by the sample provider and were not determined by assay-based typing. Broad study findings and their caveats: The amount of clinical and demographic metadata varied by source and participant and was provided uncurated.

TCRbeta CDR3 regions were amplified from genomic DNA by means of the immunoSEQ Assay, a bias-controlled multiplex PCR. On the study's bioinformatics: Within the assay, amplification of reference gene primers was used to estimate how many nucleated cells each sample contained. To quantify the absolute abundance of each unique TCRbeta CDR3 rearrangement, sequence reads were collapsed and filtered. Productive Simpson clonality was computed per sample as the square root of Simpson's diversity index over productive rearrangements. Imported from immuneACCESS, the table was reduced by TCRdb to in-frame sequences with V and J called. These copies leave out some clones; in studies compared against another copy, an unresolved V gene accounts for under half, and the cause of the remainder is not known. D and trimming come from the DNA, and the V and J calls and clone size come from that table. The sample table lists 150,000 to 200,000 clones, about 80% of them with a count of one. The top ten clones comprise approximately 15% of the sample.

Enrolling through a virtual design, the prospective study's participants ranged in age from roughly 18 to 89 years and lived across 24 United States geographic areas. In the prospective study, participants were assigned to cohorts based on the clinical history participants reported in a screening survey and a study questionnaire. A participant counted as exposed if, within 2 weeks of entering the study, that participant had been in contact with someone who had a PCR-confirmed or clinician-diagnosed COVID-19 case. In the prospective study, mobile phlebotomists collected whole blood, serum and a nasopharyngeal or oropharyngeal swab from each participant. Additional blood draws and questionnaires over an approximately two-month period could optionally be provided by prospective study participants. Prospective study blood samples were shipped either frozen or at room temperature before DNA extraction.

Sequencing was performed on PBMCs or T cells enriched from blood (not recorded which). The chain uses TRBV19 and TRBJ2-5; 8 nucleotides in the junction match TRBD2. The receptor's source is a man between 60 and 75 years old who had been exposed to COVID-19. The bases are TGTGGCGGTAGCGGGATAGGCCAAGAGACCCAGTACTTC. Protein translation: CGGSGIGQETQYF.